One and the same sample provided the 21 T cell receptor beta chains below, sequenced in a study of blood T cell repertoires in COVID-19. The data were produced by immunoSEQ multiplex PCR, yet TCRdb's version contains in-frame clones alone and is incomplete. In the table there are 250,000 to 300,000 clones, 81% of which are singletons. The sequenced sample consisted of peripheral blood. These receptors were obtained from a woman aged 60-75 years with active or convalescent COVID-19.

The rearrangement joins TRBV5-4 to TRBJ1-2, with 7 bases matching TRBD1. J lost 2 bases, V lost 4 bases, and 2 bases had no gene match. Per germline, CDR1 SGHNT and CDR2 YYREEE (reference sequence). CDR3 size: 13 residues. The CDR3 region has the DNA TGTGCCAGCAGCCCGGGACAGAACTATGGCTACACCTTC. Its translation is CASSPGQNYGYTF. Complete variable domain (other parts from reference TRBV5-4 and TRBJ1-2): ETGVTQSPTHLIKTRGQQVTLRCSSQSGHNTVSWYQQALGQGPQFIFQYYREEENGRGNFPPRFSGLQFPNYSSELNVNALELDDSALYLCASSPGQNYGYTFGSGTRLTVV.

This chain links TRBV27 with TRBJ2-2, with TRBD2 matching 8 bases. Germline lookup yields CDR1 MNHEY and CDR2 SMNVEV (reference sequence). The length of the CDR3 is 16 residues. J was trimmed by 0 bases and V by 4 bases; bases with no gene match: 4. The chain's CDR3 is CASSYSGAANTGELFF. The CDR3 DNA reads TGTGCCAGCAGTTATAGCGGGGCAGCGAACACCGGGGAGCTGTTTTTT.

The chain is built from TRBV19 and TRBJ1-5, with D possibly matching TRBD1 (5 bases). Germline CDR1 and CDR2: LNHDA and SQIVND (reference sequence). The CDR3 consists of 15 residues. Trimming removed 7 bases at V and 0 bases at J, with 13 bases between. CDR3: CASTEGSDSNQPQHF. CDR3 bases: TGTGCCAGTACGGAGGGGTCAGATAGCAATCAGCCCCAGCATTTT.

V gene TRBV7-7 combines with J gene TRBJ2-2, with D maybe TRBD2 (7 bases). V was shortened by 1 base and J by 5 bases, with 11 bases between the two germline ends. The germline gives CDR1 SSHAT, CDR2 FNYEAQ (reference sequence). This CDR3 is 15 amino acids long. CDR3 coding DNA: TGTGCCAGCAGCTTAGGCGGGGGCTTAACCGGGGAGCTGTTTTTT. It is translated as CASSLGGGLTGELFF.

The chain couples TRBV4-3 to TRBJ1-1; D may be TRBD1 (5 bases). V was shortened by 2 bases and J by 5 bases, with 9 bases between the two germline ends. The CDR3 spans 13 residues. Per the germline V gene, CDR1 is LGHNA and CDR2 is YSLEER. The CDR3 bases are TGCGCCAGCAGCCAATCCGGGGGGACTGAAGCTTTCTTT. Its translation is CASSQSGGTEAFF.

The chain uses TRBV19 and TRBJ1-5; D might be TRBD1 (6 bases). V gave up 5 bases and J gave up 0 bases, with 11 bases separating them. Germline loops: CDR1 LNHDA, CDR2 SQIVND (reference sequence). The CDR3 runs 15 residues. CDR3 sequence: CASSQVQGSNQPQHF. Here the CDR3 DNA reads TGTGCCAGTAGTCAAGTACAGGGTAGCAATCAGCCCCAGCATTTT.

The chain combines TRBV6-5 with TRBJ2-7; D unclear. The CDR3 contains 13 residues. The germline CDR1 and CDR2 sequences are MNHEY and SVGAGI. V dropped 6 bases and J dropped 1 base, with 10 bases sitting between them. CDR3 region: CASSKTVSYEQYF. The DNA of the CDR3 is TGTGCCAGCAGCAAAACAGTATCCTACGAGCAGTACTTC.

The genes are TRBV13 and TRBJ2-1, with 8 bases matching TRBD2. This CDR3 has 17 residues. With V trimmed by 5 bases and J by 3 bases, 12 bases remained unmatched. Germline CDR1 reads PRHDT; CDR2 reads FYEKMQ (reference sequence). CDR3 DNA sequence: TGTGCCAGCAGCCCTAAAGCGGGGGCAGGGAACTACAATGAGCAGTTCTTC. Translation gives CASSPKAGAGNYNEQFF. The variable domain in full, with the rest retrieved from reference TRBV13 and TRBJ2-1, is AAGVIQSPRHLIKEKRETATLKCYPIPRHDTVYWYQQGPGQDPQFLISFYEKMQSDKGSIPDRFSAQQFSDYHSELNMSSLELGDSALYFCASSPKAGAGNYNEQFFGPGTRLTVL.

The chain links TRBV27 to TRBJ2-5; D possibly corresponds to TRBD1 (6 bases). The V and J ends lost 5 bases and 5 bases respectively, with 12 bases between them. The germline V gene encodes CDR1 MNHEY and CDR2 SMNVEV (reference sequence). The CDR3 has 13 residues. The CDR3 sequence: CASSITGLETQYF. The CDR3 coding sequence is TGTGCCAGCAGTATCACAGGGTTGGAGACCCAGTACTTC.

The sample holds one count of this clone. The chain joins TRBV19 to TRBJ1-4; no definite D call. V was shortened by 7 bases and J by 4 bases, with 10 bases between the two germline ends. The CDR3 loop spans 13 amino acids. CDR1 is LNHDA and CDR2 is SQIVND in the germline V gene (reference sequence). CDR3 protein: CASMERSNEKLFF. The CDR3 bases are TGTGCCAGTATGGAACGGAGTAATGAAAAACTGTTTTTT.

The rearrangement joins TRBV9 to TRBJ2-1; 12 nucleotides align to TRBD2. The V gene end was trimmed by 0 bases and the J gene end by 4 bases; junction bases not matched to a gene: 2. There are 16 residues in the CDR3. Germline V CDR1 and CDR2: SGDLS, YYNGEE. Here the CDR3 reads CASSVGLAGGYNEQFF. In DNA form, the CDR3 reads TGTGCCAGCAGCGTAGGCCTAGCGGGGGGGTACAATGAGCAGTTCTTC. The variable domain in full, with the rest retrieved from reference TRBV9 and TRBJ2-1, is DSGVTQTPKHLITATGQRVTLRCSPRSGDLSVYWYQQSLDQGLQFLIQYYNGEERAKGNILERFSAQQFPDLHSELNLSSLELGDSALYFCASSVGLAGGYNEQFFGPGTRLTVL.

J is TRBJ2-5 and V is TRBV11-2, with D possibly TRBD2 on 7 matching bases. Trimming shortened V by 5 bases and J by 1 base, and 17 bases separated the two germline ends. Germline CDR1 reads SGHAT; CDR2 reads FQNNGV. The CDR3 runs to 16 residues. The CDR3 here is CASSAFRGGGQETQYF. The CDR3 DNA reads as TGTGCCAGCAGCGCCTTCCGGGGAGGGGGCCAAGAGACCCAGTACTTC.

The V and J genes are TRBV6-2 or TRBV6-3 and TRBJ2-2, with D maybe TRBD1 (6 bases). The CDR3 covers 15 residues. The germline CDR1 and CDR2 sequences are MNHEY and SVGEGT. V lost 6 bases and J lost 2, with 13 bases in between. This CDR3 is CASSDHRANTGELFF. Here the CDR3 DNA reads TGTGCCAGCAGCGATCACAGGGCTAACACCGGGGAGCTGTTTTTT.

The chain joins TRBV12-5 to TRBJ2-1; 7 nucleotides agree with TRBD1. Germline trimming cut 6 bases from V and 8 bases from J; bases unmatched to any gene: 13. The CDR3 consists of 15 residues. Germline V CDR1 and CDR2: LGHNT, FRNRAP. This CDR3 reads CASGPGTVGRHEQFF. CDR3 DNA: TGTGCTAGTGGGCCTGGGACAGTTGGTAGACATGAGCAGTTCTTC.

This chain uses TRBV18 with TRBJ2-1; TRBD1 agrees at 10 bases. The junction had 9 bases not matched to a gene; V was cut back by 2 bases and J by 8 bases. The CDR3 contains 16 residues. Germline V gene data show CDR1 as KGHSH and CDR2 as LQKENI. The CDR3 DNA reads as TGTGCCAGCTCACCAAGGTTAGGGACAGGGGACCATGAGCAGTTCTTC. Translation gives CASSPRLGTGDHEQFF.

The chain has TRBV7-2 and TRBJ1-1; TRBD1 matches 7 bases. Germline lookup yields CDR1 SGHTA and CDR2 FQGNSA. V lost 5 bases to trimming and J lost 10 bases; unmatched junction nucleotides: 16. This CDR3 region has 15 residues. The CDR3 is CASSPRTGPVVRAFF. CDR3 DNA sequence: TGTGCCAGCAGCCCGCGGACAGGCCCGGTTGTAAGAGCTTTCTTT.

This chain joins TRBV12-3 or TRBV12-4 and TRBJ1-2; 9 positions agree with TRBD1. The CDR3 is 12 amino acids. Trimming at V came to 6 bases and at J to 9 bases, leaving 5 bases not matched to a gene. For the CDR3, the DNA is TGTGCCAGCAGCCCTGACAGGGGGAGCTACACCTTC. This encodes CASSPDRGSYTF.

This clone was seen just once. The chain carries TRBV7-3 and TRBJ1-2; TRBD1 is a possible D gene (5 bases). Trimming took 5 bases from V and 6 from J, leaving 16 bases between them. Germline loops: CDR1 SGHTA, CDR2 FQGTGA. CDR3 length equals 14 residues. In DNA form, the CDR3 reads TGTGCCAGCAGCCACTCTTCGGGGGTTGATGGCTACACCTTC. Translating gives CASSHSSGVDGYTF.

In this sample, this clone turned up once. This chain links TRBV21-1 with TRBJ2-1; the D segment call TRBD1 is taken from the table without a DNA check. TRBV21-1 is a listed pseudogene. The length of the CDR3 is 17 residues. CDR3 in amino acids: CASSKVQGQGIQWEQFF. In DNA form, the CDR3 reads TGTGCCAGCAGCAAAGTTCAAGGACAGGGAATACAATGGGAGCAGTTCTTC.

The chain combines TRBV7-3 with TRBJ2-1; D might be TRBD2 (7 bases). With 8 bases removed from V and 6 bases from J, the gap between germline ends came to 14 bases. Germline V gives CDR1 SGHTA, CDR2 FQGTGA. The CDR3 is 13 amino acids. CDR3 sequence (DNA): TGTGCCAGCGGCGGGGGCCCCCTCAATGAGCAGTTCTTC. This translates into CASGGGPLNEQFF.

This clone was found a few times. The chain joins TRBV30 to TRBJ1-1, with a tentative D call TRBD1 (6 bases). The V gene's germline CDR1 is GTSNPN and CDR2 SVGIG (reference sequence). Deletions cut 0 bases from V and 3 bases from J, with 11 bases between. The CDR3 loop spans 14 amino acids. The CDR3 coding sequence is TGTGCCTGGAGTGTACGTCGGACAGACACTGAAGCTTTCTTT. Protein product: CAWSVRRTDTEAFF.